These 19 T cell receptor beta chains were all obtained from the same sample, sequenced in a study of blood T cell repertoires in COVID-19. The protocol was immunoSEQ multiplex PCR, while the TCRdb copy is restricted to in-frame clones and leaves out a portion. The data contain 250,000 to 350,000 clones, approximately 84% of them singletons. The specimen sequenced was peripheral blood. The source is a woman aged 25 to 39 who had recovered from COVID-19.

The chain employs TRBV27 and TRBJ1-5, with D unclear. The CDR3 is 13 residues long. Germline V gene data show CDR1 as MNHEY and CDR2 as SMNVEV (reference sequence). Trimming left V 2 bases short and J 3 bases short, with 5 bases between. The chain's CDR3 is CASSLTVNQPQHF. The CDR3 DNA sequence: TGTGCCAGCAGTTTAACAGTCAATCAGCCCCAGCATTTT.

For the CDR3, the DNA is TGTGCCAGCAGCCACAGGGATCAGCCCCAGCATTTT. Protein: CASSHRDQPQHF. This sequence joins TRBV5-8 and TRBJ1-5; D may be TRBD1 (6 bases). Germline V gene data show CDR1 as SGHTS and CDR2 as YDEGEE. The CDR3 contains 12 residues. V lost 4 bases to trimming and J lost 5 bases, with 7 bases between them.

The V gene is TRBV3-1 (or the pseudogene TRBV3-2), the J gene TRBJ2-7; 7 bases match TRBD2. V was clipped by 1 base and J by 2 bases; unmatched bases: 2. Germline CDR1 reads LGHDT; CDR2 reads YNNKEL (reference sequence). CDR3 size: 14 residues. The DNA of the CDR3 is TGTGCCAGCAGCCAAGGGGGGGGAACCTACGAGCAGTACTTC. Its protein is CASSQGGGTYEQYF.

This chain uses TRBV25-1 with TRBJ1-1; 9 positions match TRBD1. The V and J ends lost 4 bases and 1 base, in that order; junction bases with no gene match: 4. The CDR3 has 15 residues. Looked up from germline, CDR1 is MGHDK and CDR2 is SYGVNS. CDR3 DNA sequence: TGTGCCAGCAGTGCCTGGGACAGGGCGAACACTGAAGCTTTCTTT. Its protein is CASSAWDRANTEAFF.

V gene TRBV7-9 combines with J gene TRBJ1-1; the D gene is possibly TRBD1 (5 bases). The germline CDR1 and CDR2 sequences are SEHNR and FQNEAQ (reference sequence). Trimming shortened V by 3 bases and J by 3 bases, and 11 bases separated the two germline ends. The CDR3 runs 14 residues. CDR3 in DNA: TGTGCCAGCAGCTTGGGGGGGTCTGACACTGAAGCTTTCTTT. It is translated as CASSLGGSDTEAFF.

The chain uses TRBV2 and TRBJ2-7; 13 positions match TRBD2. The CDR3 has 15 amino acids. Germline values: CDR1 SNHLY, CDR2 FYNNEI. J gave up 2 bases and V 6 bases, and 4 bases lay outside the gene matches. CDR3 amino acids: CASRLGLAGPYEQYF. In DNA, the CDR3 is TGTGCCAGCAGGCTGGGACTAGCGGGGCCCTACGAGCAGTACTTC.

The chain combines TRBV24-1 with TRBJ2-7, with 8 bases aligning to TRBD1. Germline CDR1 KGHDR, CDR2 SFDVKD. This CDR3 spans 13 amino acids. V lost 3 bases to trimming and J lost 7 bases; unmatched junction nucleotides: 4. In nucleotides, the CDR3 is TGTGCCACCAGTGATGGACAGGGTTGGGAGCAGTACTTC. Protein sequence: CATSDGQGWEQYF.

The V gene is TRBV5-1, the J gene TRBJ2-7, with D uncertain. CDR3 length equals 13 residues. Germline lookup yields CDR1 SGHRS and CDR2 YFSETQ. Trimming cost V 0 bases and J 2 bases, with 6 bases left between them. The CDR3 DNA sequence: TGCGCCAGCAGCTTGGTGGAGACCTACGAGCAGTACTTC. Translation gives CASSLVETYEQYF.

The chain recombines TRBV3-1 (or the pseudogene TRBV3-2) with TRBJ2-1, with D perhaps TRBD2 (6 bases). In germline, CDR1 is LGHDT, CDR2 YNNKEL (reference sequence). CDR3 length equals 17 residues. Trimming took off 4 bases at V and 0 bases at J, with 16 bases between the two ends. The DNA for the CDR3 is TGTGCCAGCAGCCGGGGTGGACTACTAAGCTCCTACAATGAGCAGTTCTTC. Protein product: CASSRGGLLSSYNEQFF.

The chain has TRBV5-6 and TRBJ2-3; weak D call: TRBD2 (6 bases). Trimming pared 4 bases from V and 3 bases from J, leaving 15 bases between. This CDR3 has 15 amino acids. The germline gives CDR1 SGHDT, CDR2 YYEEEE. The CDR3: CASSISGRGTDTQYF. The CDR3 DNA sequence: TGTGCCAGCAGCATTAGCGGTCGGGGAACAGATACGCAGTATTTT.

This chain uses TRBV28 with TRBJ2-7; 12 bases align to TRBD2. In germline, CDR1 is MDHEN, CDR2 SYDVKM. V trimming: 5 bases; J trimming: 6 bases; junction bases outside the gene matches: 11. This CDR3 is built from 16 residues. This CDR3 is CASSIGTSGPRGEQYF. CDR3 DNA: TGTGCCAGCAGTATAGGGACTAGCGGGCCGCGCGGCGAGCAGTACTTC. Drawing the rest from reference TRBV28 and TRBJ2-7, the complete variable domain is DVKVTQSSRYLVKRTGEKVFLECVQDMDHENMFWYRQDPGLGLRLIYFSYDVKMKEKGDIPEGYSVSREKKERFSLILESASTNQTSMYLCASSIGTSGPRGEQYFGPGTRLTVT.

The V and J genes are TRBV19 and TRBJ2-3; 7 bases fit TRBD2. Germline CDR1 LNHDA, CDR2 SQIVND (reference sequence). Losses at the gene ends were 3 bases for V and 2 bases for J; bases not matched to a gene: 8. The CDR3 runs 16 residues. CDR3 sequence (DNA): TGTGCCAGTAGTATCCAATCGGGAGGTCTCACAGATACGCAGTATTTT. Encoded protein: CASSIQSGGLTDTQYF.

This rearrangement joins TRBV11-2 to TRBJ2-3; D not resolved. This CDR3 spans 12 amino acids. V was pared by 5 bases and J by 6 bases, with 9 bases between. The germline gives CDR1 SGHAT, CDR2 FQNNGV. For the CDR3, the DNA is TGTGCCAGCAGCGCCTATTTGGATACGCAGTATTTT. It codes for CASSAYLDTQYF. The entire variable domain, with the rest obtained from reference TRBV11-2 and TRBJ2-3, is as follows: EAGVAQSPRYKIIEKRQSVAFWCNPISGHATLYWYQQILGQGPKLLIQFQNNGVVDDSQLPKDRFSAERLKGVDSTLKIQPAKLEDSAVYLCASSAYLDTQYFGPGTRLTVL.

The rearrangement links TRBV29-1 to TRBJ1-1; D gene unclear. The CDR3 contains 11 residues. Trimming cost V 3 bases and J 7 bases, with 9 bases left between them. CDR1 SQVTM and CDR2 ANQGSEA come from the germline V gene. Written as DNA, the CDR3 is TGCAGCGTTGATGGGAGAAGTGAAGCTTTCTTT. Its translation is CSVDGRSEAFF.

This rearrangement joins TRBV7-2 to TRBJ2-1; no reliable D call. This CDR3 spans 14 amino acids. The ends were cut back, 2 bases at V and 7 bases at J, with 12 bases in the middle. Germline V gene data show CDR1 as SGHTA and CDR2 as FQGNSA. The CDR3 sequence: CASSLNGARNEQFF. Written as DNA, the CDR3 is TGTGCCAGCAGCTTAAATGGCGCGAGGAATGAGCAGTTCTTC.

The chain employs TRBV7-2 and TRBJ2-1; tentative D call: TRBD2 (6 bases). The V and J ends lost 10 bases and 7 bases respectively, with 14 bases between them. CDR3 length: 12 residues. The germline gives CDR1 SGHTA, CDR2 FQGNSA. CDR3 nucleotides: TGTGCCATAATAGCGCGGGGAAATGAGCAGTTCTTC. It encodes CAIIARGNEQFF.

In DNA, the CDR3 is TGTGCCAGCAGACGGGGGAGGACCTACGAGCAGTACTTC. Translated, it gives CASRRGRTYEQYF. The rearrangement joins TRBV5-5 to TRBJ2-7; a weak D match, TRBD2 (6 bases). V lost 5 bases and J 2 bases, leaving 11 bases between the germline ends. The germline CDR1 and CDR2 sequences are SGHKS and YYEKEE (reference sequence). This CDR3 has 13 residues.

With respect to this clone: Distinct nucleotide sequences in the sample also encode this CDR3. The chain couples TRBV27 to TRBJ2-5; 8 bases map to TRBD2. This CDR3 comprises 14 residues. Germline CDR1 reads MNHEY; CDR2 reads SMNVEV (reference sequence). After removal of 5 bases from V and 5 bases from J, the junction contained 7 bases not matched to a gene. CDR3 amino acids: CASSPGTRGETQYF. The CDR3 nucleotides read TGTGCCAGCAGTCCCGGGACTAGAGGGGAGACCCAGTACTTC.

The V gene is TRBV6-5, the J gene TRBJ1-5; D perhaps matches TRBD1 (6 bases). The germline V gene encodes CDR1 MNHEY and CDR2 SVGAGI. The CDR3 runs 15 residues. The V gene lost 7 bases and the J gene lost 4 bases, with 17 bases spanning the gap. The DNA for the CDR3 is TGTGCCAGCAAAGGGGGGGGCAGTGGTAATCAGCCCCAGCATTTT. This translates into CASKGGGSGNQPQHF.